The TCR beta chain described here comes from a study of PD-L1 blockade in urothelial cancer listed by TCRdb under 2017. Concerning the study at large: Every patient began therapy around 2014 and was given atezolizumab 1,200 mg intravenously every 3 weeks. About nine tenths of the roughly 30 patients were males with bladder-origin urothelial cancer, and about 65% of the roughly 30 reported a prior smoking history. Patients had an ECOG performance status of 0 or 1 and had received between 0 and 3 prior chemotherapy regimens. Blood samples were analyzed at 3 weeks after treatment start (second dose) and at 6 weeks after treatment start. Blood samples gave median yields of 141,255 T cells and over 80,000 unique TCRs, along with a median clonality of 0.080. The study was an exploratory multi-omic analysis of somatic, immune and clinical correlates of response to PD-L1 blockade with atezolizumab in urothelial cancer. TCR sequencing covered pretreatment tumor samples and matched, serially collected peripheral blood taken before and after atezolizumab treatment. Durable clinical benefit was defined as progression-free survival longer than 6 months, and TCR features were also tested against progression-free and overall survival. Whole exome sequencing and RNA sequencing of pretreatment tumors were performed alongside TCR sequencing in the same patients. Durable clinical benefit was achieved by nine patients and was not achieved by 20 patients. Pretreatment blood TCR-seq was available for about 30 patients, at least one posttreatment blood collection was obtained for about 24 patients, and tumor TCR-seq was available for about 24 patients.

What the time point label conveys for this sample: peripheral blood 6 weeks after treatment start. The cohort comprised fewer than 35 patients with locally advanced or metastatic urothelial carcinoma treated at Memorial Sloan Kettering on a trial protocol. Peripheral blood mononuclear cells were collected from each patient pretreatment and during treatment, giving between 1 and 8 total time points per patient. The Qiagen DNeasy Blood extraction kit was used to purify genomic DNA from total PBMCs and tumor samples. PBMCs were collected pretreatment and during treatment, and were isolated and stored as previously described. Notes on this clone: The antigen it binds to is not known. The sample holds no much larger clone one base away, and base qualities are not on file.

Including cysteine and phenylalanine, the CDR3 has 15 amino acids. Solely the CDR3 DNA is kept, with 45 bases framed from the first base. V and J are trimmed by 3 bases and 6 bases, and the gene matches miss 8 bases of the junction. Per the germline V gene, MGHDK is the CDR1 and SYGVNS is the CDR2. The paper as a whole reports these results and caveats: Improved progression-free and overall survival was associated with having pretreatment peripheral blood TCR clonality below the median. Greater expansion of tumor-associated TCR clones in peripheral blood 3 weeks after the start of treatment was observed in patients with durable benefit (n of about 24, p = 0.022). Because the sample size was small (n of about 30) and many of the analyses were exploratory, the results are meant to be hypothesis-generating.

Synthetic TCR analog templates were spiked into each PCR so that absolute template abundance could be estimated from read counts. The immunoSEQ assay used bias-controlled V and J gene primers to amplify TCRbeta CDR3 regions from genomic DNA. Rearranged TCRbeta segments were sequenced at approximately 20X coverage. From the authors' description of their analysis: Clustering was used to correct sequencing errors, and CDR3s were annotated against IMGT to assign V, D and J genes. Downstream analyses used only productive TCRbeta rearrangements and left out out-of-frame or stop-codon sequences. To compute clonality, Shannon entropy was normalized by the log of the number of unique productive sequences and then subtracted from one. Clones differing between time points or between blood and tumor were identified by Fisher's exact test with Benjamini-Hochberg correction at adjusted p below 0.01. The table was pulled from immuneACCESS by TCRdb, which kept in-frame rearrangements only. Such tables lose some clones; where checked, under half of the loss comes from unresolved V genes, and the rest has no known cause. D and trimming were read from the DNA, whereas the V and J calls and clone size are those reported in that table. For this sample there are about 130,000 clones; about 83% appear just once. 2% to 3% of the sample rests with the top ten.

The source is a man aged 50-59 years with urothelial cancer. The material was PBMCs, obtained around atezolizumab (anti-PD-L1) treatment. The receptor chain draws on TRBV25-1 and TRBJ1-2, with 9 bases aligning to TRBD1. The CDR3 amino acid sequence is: CASSETGTGNHGYTF. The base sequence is TGTGCCAGCAGTGAGACCGGGACAGGGAACCATGGCTACACCTTC.